Shown below are 2 T cell receptor beta chains from a single sample sequenced in a study of blood T cell repertoires in COVID-19 (dated by TCRdb to 2018 to 2021). Library preparation was by the immunoSEQ multiplex PCR assay. TCRdb obtained this table from immuneACCESS and retained in-frame rearrangements with V and J assigned. These tables miss some clones; where compared with another copy, unresolved V genes account for less than half of the shortfall, and the remainder is unexplained. In all, the sample holds roughly 380,000 clones, and roughly 85% of those were seen once. The ten largest account for approximately 3.7% of the sample. What was sequenced was peripheral blood. The source is a woman aged 18-29 years with acute or convalescent COVID-19.

This clone has only one observation. V usage is TRBV7-7 and J usage is TRBJ2-1, with D perhaps TRBD2 (5 bases). Trimming took 1 base from V and 5 from J, leaving 9 bases between them. There are 14 residues in the CDR3. Germline CDR1 is SSHAT and CDR2 is FNYEAQ (reference sequence). CDR3 nucleotide sequence: TGTGCCAGCAGCTTAGGTTTCGGGGACAATGAGCAGTTCTTC. Translated, it gives CASSLGFGDNEQFF.

This chain uses TRBV6-5 with TRBJ1-2; no reliable D call. Germline loops: CDR1 MNHEY, CDR2 SVGAGI. CDR3 size: 15 residues. V lost 2 bases to trimming and J lost 4 bases, with 14 bases between them. CDR3 sequence (DNA): TGTGCCAGCAGTTACGGGCCAGAATTCCTCTATGGCTACACCTTC. Amino acid sequence: CASSYGPEFLYGYTF.